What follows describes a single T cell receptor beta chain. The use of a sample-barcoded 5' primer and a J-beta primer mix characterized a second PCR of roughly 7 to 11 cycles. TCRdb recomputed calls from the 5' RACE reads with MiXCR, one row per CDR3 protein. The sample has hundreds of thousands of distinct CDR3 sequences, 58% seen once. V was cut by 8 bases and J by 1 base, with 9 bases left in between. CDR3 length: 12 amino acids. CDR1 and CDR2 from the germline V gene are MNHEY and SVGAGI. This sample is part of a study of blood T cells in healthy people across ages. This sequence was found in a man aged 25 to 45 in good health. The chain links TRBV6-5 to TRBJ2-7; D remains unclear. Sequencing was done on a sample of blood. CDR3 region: CASVGDSYEQYF. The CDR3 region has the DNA TGTGCCAGCGTTGGGGATTCCTACGAGCAGTACTTC.